A single sample gave rise to the 30 T cell receptor beta chains below, sequenced in a study of T-cell reconstitution after alpha-beta-depleted transplantation in children. TCRbeta library preparation incorporated unique molecular identifiers. Using its own MiXCR run on the PCR reads, TCRdb lists one record per CDR3 protein. The sample consists of more than 200,000 distinct CDR3 sequences, under 8.5% of them appearing once. The source material was PBMCs, mostly from graft donor cells, sampled 360 days after TCRalphabeta/CD19-depleted stem cell transplant. Receptor source: a male patient between 2 and 15 years old who had a stem cell transplant for acute myeloid leukemia, so the T cells may come from the graft donor.

The CDR3 nucleotides read TGCGCCAGCAGCTTCAGTGCGGGAGGTTCTTACAATGAGCAGTTCTTC. This codes for CASSFSAGGSYNEQFF. This chain connects TRBV5-1 to TRBJ2-1; TRBD2 matches at 8 bases. Germline CDR1 and CDR2: SGHRS and YFSETQ. The trim removed 2 bases at V and 4 bases at J, leaving 8 bases unmatched. The CDR3 runs to 16 residues.

This chain joins TRBV12-3 or TRBV12-4 and TRBJ1-4, with D unresolved. This CDR3 has 14 residues. The V gene lost 5 bases and the J gene lost 7 bases, with 14 bases spanning the gap. The CDR3 loop reads CASSPGSVREKLFF. DNA of the CDR3: TGTGCCAGCAGTCCGGGGTCTGTACGTGAAAAACTGTTTTTT.

In its sample, this clonotype was seen many times. V and J are TRBV5-1 and TRBJ2-2; TRBD1 matches 9 bases. This CDR3 is 15 amino acids long. V shed 2 bases and J 6 bases; nucleotides not matched to a gene: 5. Germline-derived CDR1 and CDR2 are SGHRS and YFSETQ. CDR3: CASSFRDRVAGELFF. In nucleotides, the CDR3 is TGCGCCAGCAGCTTCCGGGACAGGGTGGCCGGGGAGCTGTTTTTT.

CDR3 sequence reads: CASSLGVQGSYEQYV. The CDR3 coding sequence is TGTGCCAGCAGCTTAGGGGTCCAGGGAAGCTACGAGCAGTACGTC. This chain uses TRBV7-9 with TRBJ2-7; weak D call: TRBD1 (5 bases). V shed 1 base and J shed 3 bases, with 13 bases lying between them. CDR3 length: 15 residues. CDR1 and CDR2 from the germline V gene are SEHNR and FQNEAQ (reference sequence).

This clonotype was counted between two and nine times. V and J are TRBV11-2 and TRBJ2-5, with 8 bases aligning to TRBD2. J lost 5 bases, V lost 7 bases, and 12 bases had no gene match. Germline lookup yields CDR1 SGHAT and CDR2 FQNNGV. There are 15 residues in the CDR3. The CDR3 bases are TGTGCCAGCATAAAAGCGGGAGACGGCTTGGAGACCCAGTACTTC. It yields the protein CASIKAGDGLETQYF. The entire variable domain, with the rest obtained from reference TRBV11-2 and TRBJ2-5, is as follows: EAGVAQSPRYKIIEKRQSVAFWCNPISGHATLYWYQQILGQGPKLLIQFQNNGVVDDSQLPKDRFSAERLKGVDSTLKIQPAKLEDSAVYLCASIKAGDGLETQYFGPGTRLLVL.

This clonotype was counted between two and nine times. CDR3: CASSEDREGGYGYTF. The CDR3 nucleotides are TGTGCCAGCAGCGAGGACAGGGAAGGGGGATATGGCTACACCTTC. The chain employs TRBV5-6 and TRBJ1-2, with 8 positions matching TRBD1. In germline, CDR1 is SGHDT, CDR2 YYEEEE. With 4 bases clipped from V and 5 bases from J, the junction kept 10 bases outside the gene matches. The CDR3 has 15 amino acids.

The chain uses TRBV3-1 and TRBJ2-2; unclear D gene. The germline V gene encodes CDR1 LGHDT and CDR2 YNNKEL (reference sequence). V gave up 2 bases and J gave up 2 bases, with 3 bases separating them. The CDR3 is made up of 13 amino acids. The CDR3 DNA is TGTGCCAGCAGCCAAATTAACACCGGGGAGCTGTTTTTT. Translated: CASSQINTGELFF.

In the case of this clonotype: Because it lacks the conserved phenylalanine or tryptophan at the end, this CDR3 is likely a read error. V and J are TRBV6-6 and TRBJ1-6; TRBD1 is a possible D gene (5 bases). V was pared by 8 bases and J by 11 bases, with 13 bases between. The germline V gene encodes CDR1 MNHNY and CDR2 SVGAGI (reference sequence). This CDR3 has 12 amino acids. The CDR3 region has the DNA TGTGCCAGCGGGACGGGGCCGCCACCCCTCCACTGT. It is translated as CASGTGPPPLHC.

This clonotype was seen ten or more times. The chain combines TRBV29-1 with TRBJ2-3; D unclear. Germline lookup yields CDR1 SQVTM and CDR2 ANQGSEA. The V end was cut by 0 bases, the J end by 8 bases, with 0 bases between. The CDR3 sequence is 9 residues long. CDR3 sequence reads: CSVEDTQYF. Written as DNA, the CDR3 is TGCAGCGTTGAAGATACGCAGTATTTT.

This clonotype was seen a few times. This chain connects TRBV29-1 to TRBJ1-1; no clear D. Per germline, CDR1 SQVTM and CDR2 ANQGSEA. Between the trimmed V and J ends, which lost 4 bases and 3 bases, there was a span of 3 bases. The CDR3 totals 10 residues. The CDR3 sequence is CSVVDTEAFF. DNA of the CDR3: TGCAGCGTTGTTGACACTGAAGCTTTCTTT.

This clonotype was detected many times. The chain couples TRBV12-3 or TRBV12-4 to TRBJ2-1, with 11 nucleotides matching TRBD2. J was trimmed by 8 bases and V by 1 base; bases with no gene match: 7. The CDR3 extends over 16 amino acids. DNA for the CDR3: TGTGCCAGCAGTTTAGGCAGACTAGCGGGGTCGGATGAGCAGTTCTTC. Residues: CASSLGRLAGSDEQFF.

The J gene is TRBJ2-1, the V gene TRBV7-2, with D perhaps given as TRBD1 or TRBD2 (5 bases each). The CDR3 contains 19 residues. Per the germline V gene, CDR1 is SGHTA and CDR2 is FQGNSA. Trimming left V 1 base short and J 4 bases short, with 23 bases between. Here the CDR3 reads CASSLVRTAGTAEYNEQFF. The CDR3 DNA follows: TGTGCCAGCAGCTTAGTGCGCACCGCCGGGACCGCGGAGTACAATGAGCAGTTCTTC.

The rearrangement links TRBV7-9 to TRBJ1-2; TRBD1 is a possible D gene (5 bases). CDR3 length: 14 amino acids. Trimming took 6 bases from V and 5 from J, leaving 16 bases between them. CDR1 is SEHNR and CDR2 is FQNEAQ in the germline V gene (reference sequence). The CDR3 reads CASRPAAGTYGYTF. The CDR3 DNA reads TGTGCCAGCAGACCTGCGGCAGGGACTTATGGCTACACCTTC.

As for this clonotype: A read error may explain this, as a much larger clone is one base away. The chain combines TRBV10-3 with TRBJ2-6, with D hard to call. Germline CDR1 reads ENHRY; CDR2 reads SYGVKD. The CDR3 runs 16 residues. The V end lost 0 bases, the J end lost 3 bases, and 9 bases lay between the germline ends. The CDR3 reads CAISESTHFGANVLTF. The DNA for the CDR3 is TGTGCCATCAGTGAGTCGACACACTTTGGGGCCAACGTCCTGACTTTC.

The table lists this clonotype with many counts. The chain links TRBV5-1 to TRBJ2-5; 10 nucleotides line up with TRBD1. V trimming: 2 bases; J trimming: 5 bases; junction bases outside the gene matches: 9. From germline, CDR1 is SGHRS and CDR2 YFSETQ. This CDR3 contains 16 residues. The CDR3 sequence: CASSLRTGGRMETQYF. The CDR3 DNA follows: TGCGCCAGCAGCTTAAGGACAGGGGGTCGGATGGAGACCCAGTACTTC.

CDR3 protein: CSASRIMNTEAFF. CDR3 in DNA: TGCAGTGCTAGTCGTATAATGAACACTGAAGCTTTCTTT. The V and J genes are TRBV20-1 and TRBJ1-1; D gene unclear. Germline V gene lookup returns CDR1 DFQATT and CDR2 SNEGSKA (reference sequence). This CDR3 spans 13 amino acids. The V and J ends lost 3 bases and 0 bases respectively, with 8 bases between them.

V gene TRBV20-1 combines with J gene TRBJ2-3; D may be TRBD1 (6 bases). The CDR3 loop spans 15 amino acids. V lost 2 bases and J 1 base, leaving 13 bases between the germline ends. Germline V gene sequence: CDR1 DFQATT, CDR2 SNEGSKA (reference sequence). The CDR3 loop is CSARRTRTGTDTQYF. The CDR3 DNA follows: TGCAGTGCTAGACGCACCCGGACAGGCACAGATACGCAGTATTTT.

This clonotype came up a few times. The chain employs TRBV20-1 and TRBJ2-5; 8 positions agree with TRBD1. After removal of 0 bases from V and 5 bases from J, the junction contained 8 bases not matched to a gene. The CDR3 loop spans 15 amino acids. Germline-derived CDR1 and CDR2 are DFQATT and SNEGSKA (reference sequence). In DNA form, the CDR3 reads TGCAGTGCTAGAGACCCGGACAGGGCAAGGGAGACCCAGTACTTC. It specifies CSARDPDRARETQYF.

V is TRBV14 and J is TRBJ1-1, with D tentatively TRBD1 (5 bases). Between the trimmed V and J ends, which lost 4 bases and 0 bases, there was a span of 15 bases. The germline V gene encodes CDR1 SGHDN and CDR2 FVKESK. The CDR3 runs 16 residues. Here the CDR3 DNA reads TGTGCCAGCAGCCCGGGGAGGGGCCGCATGAACACTGAAGCTTTCTTT. Its translation is CASSPGRGRMNTEAFF.

The table lists this clonotype with many counts. The chain has TRBV5-1 and TRBJ2-2, with unresolved D. The CDR3 consists of 16 residues. Germline CDR1 SGHRS, CDR2 YFSETQ. Between the trimmed V and J ends, which lost 3 bases and 2 bases, there was a span of 14 bases. CDR3 amino acids: CASSSSKWENTGELFF. In DNA form, the CDR3 reads TGCGCCAGCAGCTCCTCTAAGTGGGAAAACACCGGGGAGCTGTTTTTT.

This clonotype was recorded many times. The chain combines TRBV7-2 with TRBJ2-2; no clear D. Germline V CDR1 and CDR2: SGHTA, FQGNSA. V gave up 2 bases and J gave up 1 base, with 5 bases separating them. The CDR3 has 14 amino acids. CDR3 amino acids: CASSLSVNTGELFF. CDR3 nucleotide sequence: TGTGCCAGCAGCTTATCGGTGAACACCGGGGAGCTGTTTTTT.

This clonotype has a handful of counts. This chain connects TRBV6-2 or TRBV6-3 to TRBJ2-7, with D possibly being TRBD2 (6 bases). The CDR3 sequence is 14 residues long. V was cut by 0 bases and J by 3 bases, with 9 bases left in between. CDR1 and CDR2 from the germline V gene are MNHEY and SVGEGT. The CDR3 region is CASSYSSGNYEQYF. Written as DNA, the CDR3 is TGTGCCAGCAGTTACTCTAGCGGCAACTACGAGCAGTACTTC.

In its sample, this clonotype was seen a few times. Given a much more abundant clone one base away, this may be a read error. It is likely a read error, because the conserved phenylalanine at the end of the CDR3 is missing. V gene TRBV29-1 combines with J gene TRBJ1-1; D is uncertain. Per the germline V gene, CDR1 is SQVTM and CDR2 is ANQGSEA. CDR3 length: 11 amino acids. Trimming pared 2 bases from V and 10 bases from J, leaving 11 bases between. CDR3 residues: CSVEYISVAFC. CDR3 bases: TGCAGCGTTGAATACATCTCGGTAGCTTTCTGT.

This clonotype showed up many times. V and J are TRBV5-1 and TRBJ1-1, with TRBD1 as a possible D gene (5 bases). The CDR3 has 16 residues. Trimming shortened V by 2 bases and J by 1 base, and 15 bases separated the two germline ends. CDR1 is SGHRS and CDR2 is YFSETQ in the germline V gene. The CDR3 sequence is CASSFGGKRGNTEAFF. The CDR3 bases are TGCGCCAGCAGCTTTGGGGGGAAGAGGGGGAACACTGAAGCTTTCTTT.

This clonotype was seen a handful of times. This chain connects TRBV12-3 or TRBV12-4 to TRBJ2-7; TRBD2 is a possible D gene (6 bases). The CDR3 spans 17 residues. The germline V and J ends were trimmed by 3 bases and 0 bases, with 18 bases remaining between them. The CDR3 loop reads CASSFGLAPSSSYEQYF. The CDR3 DNA reads as TGTGCCAGCAGTTTCGGCCTAGCGCCGAGCAGCTCCTACGAGCAGTACTTC.

This clonotype has more than one count but fewer than ten. The chain recombines TRBV12-3 or TRBV12-4 with TRBJ1-5; D is ambiguous. Trimming shortened V by 3 bases and J by 9 bases, and 9 bases separated the two germline ends. The CDR3 consists of 12 residues. The CDR3 region has the DNA TGTGCCAGCAGTTTTCGAACGGGGCCCCAGCATTTT. Its protein is CASSFRTGPQHF.

The V gene is TRBV5-1, the J gene TRBJ2-1; D ambiguous. Germline lookup yields CDR1 SGHRS and CDR2 YFSETQ. This CDR3 has 16 residues. V gave up 0 bases and J gave up 5 bases, with 15 bases separating them. For the CDR3, the DNA is TGCGCCAGCAGCTTGGAGGGTCCCCCCGAGAACAATGAGCAGTTCTTC. This gives the protein CASSLEGPPENNEQFF. The full variable domain, its missing parts supplied by reference TRBV5-1 and TRBJ2-1, is KAGVTQTPRYLIKTRGQQVTLSCSPISGHRSVSWYQQTPGQGLQFLFEYFSETQRNKGNFPGRFSGRQFSNSRSEMNVSTLELGDSALYLCASSLEGPPENNEQFFGPGTRLTVL.

This clonotype has more than one count but fewer than ten. The chain recombines TRBV20-1 with TRBJ2-1; 8 bases are a match to TRBD2. This CDR3 is built from 14 residues. The J segment lost 3 bases and the V segment lost 5 bases, leaving 6 bases of the junction unmatched. CDR1 and CDR2 (germline): DFQATT, SNEGSKA (reference sequence). The CDR3 DNA reads as TGCAGTGCTGAGCGGGAGTTGGGCTACAATGAGCAGTTCTTC. Translated: CSAERELGYNEQFF.

This clonotype was observed many times. The chain uses TRBV15 and TRBJ2-1, with D possibly matching TRBD2 (5 bases). This CDR3 spans 15 amino acids. The V end was cut by 3 bases, the J end by 4 bases, with 13 bases between. Germline V CDR1 and CDR2: LNHNV, YYDKDF (reference sequence). The chain's CDR3 is CATSSRSGGYNEQFF. CDR3 DNA: TGTGCCACCAGCAGTCGATCGGGCGGGTACAATGAGCAGTTCTTC. Full variable domain (rest looked up from reference TRBV15 and TRBJ2-1): DAMVIQNPRYQVTQFGKPVTLSCSQTLNHNVMYWYQQKSSQAPKLLFHYYDKDFNNEADTPDNFQSRRPNTSFCFLDIRSPGLGDTAMYLCATSSRSGGYNEQFFGPGTRLTVL.

In its sample, this clonotype was seen a few times. The rearrangement joins TRBV5-4 to TRBJ2-1; D gene unclear. V lost 2 bases and J 3 bases, leaving 12 bases between the germline ends. This CDR3 is 15 amino acids long. Germline loops: CDR1 SGHNT, CDR2 YYREEE (reference sequence). Here the CDR3 reads CASSFSYSLYNEQFF. The CDR3 nucleotides read TGTGCCAGCAGCTTCTCCTACAGCCTCTACAATGAGCAGTTCTTC.